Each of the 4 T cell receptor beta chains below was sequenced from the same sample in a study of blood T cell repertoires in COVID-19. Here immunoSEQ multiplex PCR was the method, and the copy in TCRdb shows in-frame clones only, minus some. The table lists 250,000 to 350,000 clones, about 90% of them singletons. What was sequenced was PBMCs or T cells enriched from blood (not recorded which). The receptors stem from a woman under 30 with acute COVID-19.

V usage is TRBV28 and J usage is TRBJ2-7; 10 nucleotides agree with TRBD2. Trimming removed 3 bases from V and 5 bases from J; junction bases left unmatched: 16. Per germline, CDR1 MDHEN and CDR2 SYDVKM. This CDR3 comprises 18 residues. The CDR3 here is CASSLGGVASGRHNEQYF. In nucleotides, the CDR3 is TGTGCCAGCAGTTTGGGTGGTGTGGCTAGCGGGAGACACAACGAGCAGTACTTC. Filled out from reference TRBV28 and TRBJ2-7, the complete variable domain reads DVKVTQSSRYLVKRTGEKVFLECVQDMDHENMFWYRQDPGLGLRLIYFSYDVKMKEKGDIPEGYSVSREKKERFSLILESASTNQTSMYLCASSLGGVASGRHNEQYFGPGTRLTVT.

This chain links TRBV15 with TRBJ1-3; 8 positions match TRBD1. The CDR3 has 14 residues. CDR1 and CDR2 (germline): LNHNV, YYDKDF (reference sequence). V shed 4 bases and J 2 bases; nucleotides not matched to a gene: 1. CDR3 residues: CATSMDRAGNTIYF. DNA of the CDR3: TGTGCCACCAGCATGGACAGGGCTGGAAACACCATATATTTT.

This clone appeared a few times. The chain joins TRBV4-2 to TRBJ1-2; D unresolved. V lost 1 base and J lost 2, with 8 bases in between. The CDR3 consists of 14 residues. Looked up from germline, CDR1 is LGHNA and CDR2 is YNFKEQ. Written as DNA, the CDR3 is TGTGCCAGCAGCCAAGGAGGAGTAAACTATGGCTACACCTTC. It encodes CASSQGGVNYGYTF.

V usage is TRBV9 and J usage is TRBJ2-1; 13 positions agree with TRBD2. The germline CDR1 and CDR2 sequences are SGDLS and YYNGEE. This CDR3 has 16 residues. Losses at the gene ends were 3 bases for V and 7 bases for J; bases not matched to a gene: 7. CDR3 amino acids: CASSGLGTSGKNEQFF. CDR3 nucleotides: TGTGCCAGCAGCGGATTAGGGACTAGCGGGAAGAATGAGCAGTTCTTC. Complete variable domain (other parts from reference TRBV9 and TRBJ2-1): DSGVTQTPKHLITATGQRVTLRCSPRSGDLSVYWYQQSLDQGLQFLIQYYNGEERAKGNILERFSAQQFPDLHSELNLSSLELGDSALYFCASSGLGTSGKNEQFFGPGTRLTVL.